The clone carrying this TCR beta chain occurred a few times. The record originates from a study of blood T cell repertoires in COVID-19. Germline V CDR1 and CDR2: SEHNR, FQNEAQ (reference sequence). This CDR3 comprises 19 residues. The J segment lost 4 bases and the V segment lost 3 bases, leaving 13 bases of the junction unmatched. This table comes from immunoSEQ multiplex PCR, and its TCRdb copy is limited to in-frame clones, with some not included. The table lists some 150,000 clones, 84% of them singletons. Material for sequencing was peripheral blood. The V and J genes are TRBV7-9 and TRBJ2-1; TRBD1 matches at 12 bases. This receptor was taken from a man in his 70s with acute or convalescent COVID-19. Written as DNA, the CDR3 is TGTGCCAGCAGCTTGGGACAGGGGGCACCGCTAGCGGTTTACAATGAGCAGTTCTTC. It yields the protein CASSLGQGAPLAVYNEQFF.